These 16 T cell receptor beta chains originate from one sample sequenced in a study of OX40 agonist ivuxolimab in advanced cancers. Receptors were amplified or captured by the immunoSEQ multiplex PCR assay. TCRdb mirrors the immuneACCESS table, restricted to in-frame sequences. Some clones are absent from its copies; in checked studies, under half trace to an unresolved V gene, and the reason for the others is unknown. This sample comprises about 50,000 clones, 90% to 95% of them detected only once. Approximately 25% of the sample goes to the ten largest clones. Sequencing used CD4+ or CD8+ T cells sorted from blood, obtained in a trial of the OX40 agonist ivuxolimab. Receptors were obtained from an adult with an advanced solid tumor such as melanoma, head and neck, liver or kidney cancer.

This chain links TRBV11-2 with TRBJ2-3, with TRBD2 as a possible D gene (7 bases). V lost 0 bases, J lost 4 bases, and 14 bases lay in between. CDR1 SGHAT and CDR2 FQNNGV come from the germline V gene. The CDR3 totals 16 residues. The CDR3 region has the DNA TGTGCCAGCAGCTTAGACGGGGGGCGCCCCGCAGATACGCAGTATTTT. It is translated as CASSLDGGRPADTQYF.

The chain is built from TRBV5-4 and TRBJ2-7; 12 bases are a match to TRBD1. The CDR3 is 17 residues long. Germline loops: CDR1 SGHNT, CDR2 YYREEE (reference sequence). V trimming: 2 bases; J trimming: 6 bases; junction bases outside the gene matches: 12. The CDR3 coding sequence is TGTGCCAGCAGCTTTGGGACAGGGGGCACGTTCTTGGCCGAGCAGTACTTC. Its protein is CASSFGTGGTFLAEQYF.

The gene calls are TRBV5-6 and TRBJ2-1; D not resolved. Trimming removed 6 bases from V and 2 bases from J, with 15 bases in between. CDR1 and CDR2 (germline): SGHDT, YYEEEE. The CDR3 contains 15 residues. The CDR3 loop is CASTEPNRAYNEQFF. The CDR3 bases are TGTGCCAGCACCGAACCAAACCGGGCCTACAATGAGCAGTTCTTC.

The chain employs TRBV19 and TRBJ1-2, with unresolved D. The germline V gene encodes CDR1 LNHDA and CDR2 SQIVND (reference sequence). Trimming shortened V by 5 bases and J by 3 bases, and 10 bases separated the two germline ends. The CDR3 consists of 13 residues. CDR3 loop: CASSPRTHYGYTF. CDR3 nucleotide sequence: TGTGCCAGTAGTCCAAGGACCCACTATGGCTACACCTTC. The full variable domain, its missing parts supplied by reference TRBV19 and TRBJ1-2, is DGGITQSPKYLFRKEGQNVTLSCEQNLNHDAMYWYRQDPGQGLRLIYYSQIVNDFQKGDIAEGYSVSREKKESFPLTVTSAQKNPTAFYLCASSPRTHYGYTFGSGTRLTVV.

The chain couples TRBV7-9 to TRBJ2-2; D is undetermined. Trimming removed 8 bases at V and 0 bases at J, with 19 bases between. Germline V CDR1 and CDR2: SEHNR, FQNEAQ (reference sequence). This CDR3 region has 17 residues. CDR3 protein: CASFNPWSDANTGELFF. The CDR3 DNA sequence: TGTGCCAGCTTTAATCCTTGGTCCGACGCGAACACCGGGGAGCTGTTTTTT.

This clone was recorded once. The chain is built from TRBV10-3 and TRBJ2-1, with TRBD1 as a possible D gene (5 bases). The CDR3 has 13 amino acids. Trimming removed 2 bases at V and 7 bases at J, with 9 bases between. CDR1 is ENHRY, CDR2 SYGVKD, per germline. The CDR3 here is CAISEQDRNEQFF. In DNA form, the CDR3 reads TGTGCCATCAGTGAGCAAGACAGAAATGAGCAGTTCTTC.

The gene calls are TRBV6-5 and TRBJ1-2, with D possibly being TRBD1 (6 bases). Germline CDR1 MNHEY, CDR2 SVGAGI. V was shortened by 4 bases and J by 7 bases, with 13 bases between the two germline ends. The CDR3 spans 13 residues. The CDR3 DNA follows: TGTGCCAGCAGTTCCGCAGGGGACGGTGGCTACACCTTC. Translated: CASSSAGDGGYTF.

V gene TRBV5-6 combines with J gene TRBJ2-5; 13 nucleotides line up with TRBD2. Trimming took 2 bases from V and 5 from J; bases not matched to a gene: 6. This CDR3 is 16 amino acids long. CDR1 is SGHDT and CDR2 is YYEEEE in the germline V gene. The CDR3 bases are TGTGCCAGCAGCTTCGGACTAGCGGGAGTCATCGAGACCCAGTACTTC. Residues: CASSFGLAGVIETQYF.

The J gene is TRBJ2-7, the V gene TRBV4-1; TRBD1 is a possible D gene (5 bases). The CDR3 spans 14 residues. The V gene's germline CDR1 is MGHRA and CDR2 YSYEKL. Trimming took 3 bases from V and 0 from J, leaving 9 bases between them. The chain's CDR3 is CASSHPTDSYEQYF. The CDR3 DNA reads as TGCGCCAGCAGCCACCCGACAGACTCCTACGAGCAGTACTTC.

The chain recombines TRBV6-5 with TRBJ2-1; 7 bases map to TRBD2. The CDR3 consists of 16 residues. Unmatched junction bases numbered 11, after V lost 2 bases and J lost 7 bases. Germline CDR1 and CDR2: MNHEY and SVGAGI. Here the CDR3 reads CASSYHPLSGTNEQFF. The CDR3 DNA follows: TGTGCCAGCAGTTACCACCCCCTGAGCGGGACTAATGAGCAGTTCTTC.

The chain has TRBV9 and TRBJ2-1; 7 nucleotides agree with TRBD2. The trim removed 0 bases at V and 5 bases at J, leaving 5 bases unmatched. This CDR3 comprises 15 residues. Germline loops: CDR1 SGDLS, CDR2 YYNGEE. CDR3 sequence: CASSVDGRLDNEQFF. Here the CDR3 DNA reads TGTGCCAGCAGCGTAGACGGGAGGTTAGACAATGAGCAGTTCTTC.

The genes are TRBV4-1 and TRBJ1-4, with 7 bases matching TRBD1. From germline, CDR1 is MGHRA and CDR2 YSYEKL. This CDR3 has 13 residues. Trimming took 2 bases from V and 14 from J; bases not matched to a gene: 8. The CDR3 is CASSQTGDRGLFF. DNA for the CDR3: TGCGCCAGCAGCCAAACAGGGGATCGGGGCCTGTTTTTT.

The genes are TRBV13 and TRBJ2-7, with D possibly matching TRBD2 (5 bases). V was cut by 2 bases and J by 4 bases, with 12 bases left in between. Germline loops: CDR1 PRHDT, CDR2 FYEKMQ (reference sequence). This CDR3 contains 14 residues. As DNA, the CDR3 is TGTGCCAGCAGCTTAAGCGGCTTCCCTTACGAGCAGTACTTC. Translated, it gives CASSLSGFPYEQYF. The whole variable domain, filled in from reference TRBV13 and TRBJ2-7, reads AAGVIQSPRHLIKEKRETATLKCYPIPRHDTVYWYQQGPGQDPQFLISFYEKMQSDKGSIPDRFSAQQFSDYHSELNMSSLELGDSALYFCASSLSGFPYEQYFGPGTRLTVT.

The gene calls are TRBV28 and TRBJ2-3, with D possibly matching TRBD2 (5 bases). CDR1 MDHEN and CDR2 SYDVKM come from the germline V gene. The CDR3 is made up of 15 amino acids. V lost 1 base, J lost 4 bases, and 12 bases lay in between. CDR3 DNA sequence: TGTGCCAGCAGTTTATTAACCAGCGGACCAGATACGCAGTATTTT. Protein sequence: CASSLLTSGPDTQYF.

The rearrangement joins TRBV28 to TRBJ1-2; 7 bases are a match to TRBD1. The V gene end was trimmed by 8 bases and the J gene end by 2 bases; junction bases not matched to a gene: 8. From germline, CDR1 is MDHEN and CDR2 SYDVKM. The CDR3 is made up of 14 amino acids. The CDR3 protein is CASGQTGTNYGYTF. CDR3 bases: TGTGCCAGCGGCCAGACAGGGACCAACTATGGCTACACCTTC.

The chain links TRBV4-3 to TRBJ2-1, with 7 nucleotides matching TRBD1. V was pared by 0 bases and J by 7 bases, with 6 bases of the junction left unmatched. The CDR3 runs to 15 residues. Germline V lookup: CDR1 LGHNA, CDR2 YSLEER. The CDR3, as DNA: TGCGCCAGCAGCCAAGACACCCTCAGGGGGAATGAGCAGTTCTTC. Its protein product is CASSQDTLRGNEQFF.